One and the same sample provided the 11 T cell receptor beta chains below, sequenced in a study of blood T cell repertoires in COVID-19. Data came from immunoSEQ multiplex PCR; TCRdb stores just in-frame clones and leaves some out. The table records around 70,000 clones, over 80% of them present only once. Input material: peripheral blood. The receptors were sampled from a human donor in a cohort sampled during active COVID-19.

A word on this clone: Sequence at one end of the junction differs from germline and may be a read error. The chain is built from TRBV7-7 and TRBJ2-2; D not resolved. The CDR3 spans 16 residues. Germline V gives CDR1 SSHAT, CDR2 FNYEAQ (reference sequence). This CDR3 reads CASSLGRGWNTGELFF. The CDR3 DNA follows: TGTGCTAGCAGCTTAGGTCGAGGCTGGAACACCGGGGAGCTGTTTTTT.

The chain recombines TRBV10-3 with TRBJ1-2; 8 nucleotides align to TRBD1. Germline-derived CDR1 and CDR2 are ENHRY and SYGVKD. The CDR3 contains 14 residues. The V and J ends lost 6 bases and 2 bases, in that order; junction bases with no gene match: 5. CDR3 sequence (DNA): TGTGCCATCAGCAGGGGACAGGCCAACTATGGCTACACCTTC. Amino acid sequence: CAISRGQANYGYTF.

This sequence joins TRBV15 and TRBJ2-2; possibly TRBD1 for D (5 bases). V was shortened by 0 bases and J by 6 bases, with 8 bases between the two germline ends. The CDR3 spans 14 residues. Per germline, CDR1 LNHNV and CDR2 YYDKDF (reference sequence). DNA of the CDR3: TGTGCCACCAGCAGAGATAAGGGGCCCGGGGAGCTGTTTTTT. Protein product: CATSRDKGPGELFF. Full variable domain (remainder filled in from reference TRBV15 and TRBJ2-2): DAMVIQNPRYQVTQFGKPVTLSCSQTLNHNVMYWYQQKSSQAPKLLFHYYDKDFNNEADTPDNFQSRRPNTSFCFLDIRSPGLGDTAMYLCATSRDKGPGELFFGEGSRLTVL.

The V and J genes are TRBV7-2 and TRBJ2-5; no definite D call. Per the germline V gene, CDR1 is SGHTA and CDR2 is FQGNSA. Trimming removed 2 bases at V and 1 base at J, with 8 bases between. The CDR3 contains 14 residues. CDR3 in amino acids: CASSLLVGQETQYF. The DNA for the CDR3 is TGTGCCAGCAGCTTACTGGTCGGCCAAGAGACCCAGTACTTC.

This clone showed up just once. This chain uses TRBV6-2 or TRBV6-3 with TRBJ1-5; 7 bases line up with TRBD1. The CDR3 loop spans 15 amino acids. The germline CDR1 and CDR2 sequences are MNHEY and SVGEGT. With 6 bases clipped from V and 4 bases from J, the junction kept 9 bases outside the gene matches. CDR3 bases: TGTGCCAGCAGCATCACAGGGGCCGGGAATCAGCCCCAGCATTTT. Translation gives CASSITGAGNQPQHF.

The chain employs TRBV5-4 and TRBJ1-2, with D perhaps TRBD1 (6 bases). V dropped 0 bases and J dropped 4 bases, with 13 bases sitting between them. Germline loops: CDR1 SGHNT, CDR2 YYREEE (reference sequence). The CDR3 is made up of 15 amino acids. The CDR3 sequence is CASSLEGDRFYGYTF. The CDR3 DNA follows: TGTGCCAGCAGCTTGGAGGGGGACCGATTCTATGGCTACACCTTC.

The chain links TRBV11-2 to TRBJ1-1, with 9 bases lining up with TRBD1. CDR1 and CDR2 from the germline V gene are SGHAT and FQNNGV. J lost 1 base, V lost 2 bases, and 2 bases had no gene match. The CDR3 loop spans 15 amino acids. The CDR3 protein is CASSLLGQGNTEAFF. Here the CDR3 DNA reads TGTGCCAGCAGCTTATTGGGACAGGGGAACACTGAAGCTTTCTTT. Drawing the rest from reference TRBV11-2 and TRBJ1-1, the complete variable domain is EAGVAQSPRYKIIEKRQSVAFWCNPISGHATLYWYQQILGQGPKLLIQFQNNGVVDDSQLPKDRFSAERLKGVDSTLKIQPAKLEDSAVYLCASSLLGQGNTEAFFGQGTRLTVV.

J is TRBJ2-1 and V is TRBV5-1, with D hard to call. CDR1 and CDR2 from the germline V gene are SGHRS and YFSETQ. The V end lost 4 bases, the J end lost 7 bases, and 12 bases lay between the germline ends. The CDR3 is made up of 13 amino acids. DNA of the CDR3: TGCGCCAGCAGCGTGACTGGAGTTAATGAGCAGTTCTTC. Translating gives CASSVTGVNEQFF.

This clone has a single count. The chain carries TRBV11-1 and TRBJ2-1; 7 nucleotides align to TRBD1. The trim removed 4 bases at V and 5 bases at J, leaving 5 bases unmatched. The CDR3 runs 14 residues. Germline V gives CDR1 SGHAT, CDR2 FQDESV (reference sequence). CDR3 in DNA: TGTGCCAGCAGCTCGGACAGGAATGACAATGAGCAGTTCTTC. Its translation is CASSSDRNDNEQFF.

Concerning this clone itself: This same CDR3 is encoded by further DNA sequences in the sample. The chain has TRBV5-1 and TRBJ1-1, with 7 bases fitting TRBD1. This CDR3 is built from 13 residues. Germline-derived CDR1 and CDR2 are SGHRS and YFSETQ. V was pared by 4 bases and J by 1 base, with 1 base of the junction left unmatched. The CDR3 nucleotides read TGCGCCAGCAGCCGGACAGGGAACACTGAAGCTTTCTTT. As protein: CASSRTGNTEAFF. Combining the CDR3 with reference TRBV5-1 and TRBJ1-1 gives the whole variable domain KAGVTQTPRYLIKTRGQQVTLSCSPISGHRSVSWYQQTPGQGLQFLFEYFSETQRNKGNFPGRFSGRQFSNSRSEMNVSTLELGDSALYLCASSRTGNTEAFFGQGTRLTVV.

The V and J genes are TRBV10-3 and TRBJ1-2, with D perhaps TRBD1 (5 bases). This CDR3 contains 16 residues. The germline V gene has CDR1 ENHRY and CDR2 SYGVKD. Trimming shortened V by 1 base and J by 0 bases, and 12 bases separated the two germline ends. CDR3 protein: CAISEWQGRTNYGYTF. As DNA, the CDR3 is TGTGCCATCAGTGAGTGGCAGGGTCGAACTAACTATGGCTACACCTTC.